This passage covers 18 T cell receptor beta chains from one sample sequenced in a study of blood T cell repertoires in COVID-19. The repertoire was sequenced with immunoSEQ multiplex PCR; TCRdb's copy has only in-frame clones and lacks some. The data show fewer than 350,000 clones, roughly 90% seen once. Sequenced: PBMCs or T cells enriched from blood (not recorded which). The origin of the receptors is a woman under 40 who had been exposed to COVID-19.

This clone was picked up a small number of times. V usage is TRBV14 and J usage is TRBJ2-7, with D perhaps matching TRBD1 (7 bases). The V and J ends lost 0 bases and 6 bases respectively, with 12 bases between them. The CDR3 has 14 residues. Germline V gene data show CDR1 as SGHDN and CDR2 as FVKESK. In DNA form, the CDR3 reads TGTGCCAGCAGCCAAGAGGTCAGGGGGGCCGAGCAGTACTTC. Translation gives CASSQEVRGAEQYF. Combining the CDR3 with reference TRBV14 and TRBJ2-7 gives the whole variable domain EAGVTQFPSHSVIEKGQTVTLRCDPISGHDNLYWYRRVMGKEIKFLLHFVKESKQDESGMPNNRFLAERTGGTYSTLKVQPAELEDSGVYFCASSQEVRGAEQYFGPGTRLTVT.

The J gene is TRBJ2-2, the V gene TRBV7-3; TRBD2 is a possible D gene (7 bases). The ends were cut back, 2 bases at V and 6 bases at J, with 13 bases in the middle. The length of the CDR3 is 15 residues. Looked up from germline, CDR1 is SGHTA and CDR2 is FQGTGA. CDR3 nucleotides: TGTGCCAGCAGCTTATCCGGGGGGCTCTCCGGGGAGCTGTTTTTT. Translated: CASSLSGGLSGELFF.

This CDR3 is CASTLNTEAFF. The CDR3 DNA sequence: TGTGCCAGTACACTGAACACTGAAGCTTTCTTT. The J gene is TRBJ1-1, the V gene TRBV25-1; no clear D. The germline CDR1 and CDR2 sequences are MGHDK and SYGVNS. This CDR3 has 11 residues. The V and J ends lost 9 bases and 0 bases respectively, with 5 bases between them.

The rearrangement uses TRBV5-1 and TRBJ2-7; D remains ambiguous. The CDR3 contains 14 residues. V was cut by 7 bases and J by 0 bases, with 14 bases left in between. Germline values: CDR1 SGHRS, CDR2 YFSETQ. CDR3 sequence reads: CASGESSSSYEQYF. CDR3 nucleotide sequence: TGCGCCAGCGGTGAATCTTCGAGCTCCTACGAGCAGTACTTC.

This clone was picked up one time. The V and J genes are TRBV7-9 and TRBJ1-5; D is ambiguous. The CDR3 runs to 13 residues. Between the trimmed V and J ends, which lost 5 bases and 5 bases, there was a span of 10 bases. Per the germline V gene, CDR1 is SEHNR and CDR2 is FQNEAQ (reference sequence). In DNA, the CDR3 is TGTGCCAGCAGCCCCGGCGGGGATCAGCCCCAGCATTTT. This translates into CASSPGGDQPQHF.

The genes are TRBV30 and TRBJ1-6, with D perhaps TRBD1 (6 bases). CDR1 GTSNPN and CDR2 SVGIG come from the germline V gene (reference sequence). Between the trimmed V and J ends, which lost 1 base and 7 bases, there was a span of 8 bases. The CDR3 consists of 13 residues. DNA for the CDR3: TGTGCCTGGAGTGCAACAGGGAATTCACCCCTCCACTTT. Amino acid sequence: CAWSATGNSPLHF. Full variable domain (missing parts from reference TRBV30 and TRBJ1-6): SQTIHQWPATLVQPVGSPLSLECTVEGTSNPNLYWYRQAAGRGLQLLFYSVGIGQISSEVPQNLSASRPQDRQFILSSKKLLLSDSGFYLCAWSATGNSPLHFGNGTRLTVT.

The chain employs TRBV18 and TRBJ2-4; weak D call: TRBD2 (5 bases). The CDR3 runs 19 residues. Germline V gene sequence: CDR1 KGHSH, CDR2 LQKENI. Trimming stripped 3 bases from V and 1 base from J, with 22 bases between. CDR3 sequence: CASSPGVEGYHTAKNIQYF. The CDR3 DNA follows: TGTGCCAGCTCACCCGGGGTAGAGGGCTACCACACTGCCAAAAACATTCAGTACTTC.

The chain carries TRBV28 and TRBJ2-7; tentative D call: TRBD1 (6 bases). V was cut by 6 bases and J by 4 bases, with 19 bases left in between. Germline assignment: CDR1 MDHEN and CDR2 SYDVKM. This CDR3 has 15 amino acids. The CDR3 reads CASRGTGTTNYEQYF. The DNA of the CDR3 is TGTGCCAGCAGGGGAACCGGGACAACAAATTACGAGCAGTACTTC.

The sample holds one count of this clone. The J gene is TRBJ2-1, the V gene TRBV30; tentatively, D is TRBD2 (5 bases). The V gene's germline CDR1 is GTSNPN and CDR2 SVGIG (reference sequence). This CDR3 is built from 16 residues. V lost 7 bases and J lost 3, with 22 bases in between. The CDR3 bases are TGTGCCTTACTCGCCGGCGGGCGAGTCCTCTACAATGAGCAGTTCTTC. This encodes CALLAGGRVLYNEQFF.

This clone appeared a few times. V and J are TRBV6-5 and TRBJ1-1; TRBD1 matches at 8 bases. After removal of 10 bases from V and 1 base from J, the junction contained 11 bases not matched to a gene. The CDR3 extends over 15 amino acids. Germline lookup yields CDR1 MNHEY and CDR2 SVGAGI. The CDR3 is CATTSPTGGNTEAFF. In DNA form, the CDR3 reads TGTGCCACGACAAGCCCCACAGGGGGGAACACTGAAGCTTTCTTT.

The chain employs TRBV10-2 and TRBJ2-7; weak D call: TRBD1 (6 bases). CDR3 length: 14 residues. Germline lookup yields CDR1 WSHSY and CDR2 SAAADI. V dropped 0 bases and J dropped 5 bases, with 11 bases sitting between them. The chain's CDR3 is CASSESGGVNEQYF. DNA of the CDR3: TGCGCCAGCAGTGAGTCAGGGGGAGTCAACGAGCAGTACTTC.

This sequence joins TRBV27 and TRBJ2-1; 12 bases are a match to TRBD2. Germline CDR1 reads MNHEY; CDR2 reads SMNVEV (reference sequence). V lost 2 bases and J lost 7; bases outside the gene matches: 18. CDR3 length: 20 residues. CDR3 in DNA: TGTGCCAGCAGTTTACGGCCGGAGTCGACTAGCGGGGGTCTGGGGAATGAGCAGTTCTTC. Translation: CASSLRPESTSGGLGNEQFF.

The chain employs TRBV30 and TRBJ2-7; D not resolved. V dropped 5 bases and J dropped 2 bases, with 10 bases sitting between them. The CDR3 sequence is 12 residues long. Germline values: CDR1 GTSNPN, CDR2 SVGIG (reference sequence). The CDR3 reads CAWSTAPYEQYF. The DNA for the CDR3 is TGTGCCTGGTCAACAGCTCCCTACGAGCAGTACTTC.

This clone was seen only once. The genes are TRBV19 and TRBJ2-7; 10 positions match TRBD1. This CDR3 contains 13 residues. Per germline, CDR1 LNHDA and CDR2 SQIVND (reference sequence). V dropped 8 bases and J dropped 6; count of bases not matched to a gene: 7. This CDR3 reads CASGDRGLFEQYF. For the CDR3, the DNA is TGTGCCAGTGGGGACAGGGGCTTGTTCGAGCAGTACTTC.

V and J are TRBV28 and TRBJ1-5, with 9 nucleotides matching TRBD1. The germline V gene has CDR1 MDHEN and CDR2 SYDVKM. The CDR3 consists of 15 residues. The V and J ends lost 6 bases and 3 bases, in that order; junction bases with no gene match: 6. The CDR3 here is CASRYDRGDNQPQHF. Here the CDR3 DNA reads TGTGCCAGCAGATACGACAGGGGGGACAATCAGCCCCAGCATTTT.

This rearrangement joins TRBV7-9 to TRBJ1-4; D not resolved. Germline lookup yields CDR1 SEHNR and CDR2 FQNEAQ (reference sequence). The CDR3 has 14 residues. V was cut by 1 base and J by 4 bases, with 7 bases left in between. DNA for the CDR3: TGTGCCAGCAGCTTAGTACAGATTAATGAAAAACTGTTTTTT. Protein: CASSLVQINEKLFF.

This sequence joins TRBV11-2 and TRBJ1-6, with 9 bases matching TRBD1. The length of the CDR3 is 15 residues. Germline-derived CDR1 and CDR2 are SGHAT and FQNNGV. V lost 3 bases, J lost 5 bases, and 2 bases stayed unmatched. CDR3 amino acids: CASSFGDRDNSPLHF. The DNA for the CDR3 is TGTGCCAGCAGCTTTGGGGACAGGGATAATTCACCCCTCCACTTT.

This rearrangement joins TRBV28 to TRBJ1-6, with 9 bases fitting TRBD1. The germline CDR1 and CDR2 sequences are MDHEN and SYDVKM. The CDR3 is made up of 14 amino acids. For the CDR3, the DNA is TGTGCTCGGGAGGACAGGGGTTGCGGTTCACCCCTCCACTTT. Residues: CAREDRGCGSPLHF.